Presented here are 6 T cell receptor beta chains from one specimen sequenced in a study of CD8 T cells in Susac syndrome. RNA amounts of about 0.45 to 1 ug underwent reverse transcription with random hexamers. Each CDR3 protein is one row after TCRdb ran MiXCR on the immunoSEQ multiplex PCR reads. The table records 95,000 to 150,000 distinct CDR3 sequences, nearly 96% of them present only once. Sequenced input: CD4+ T cells from PBMCs. These receptors were collected from a human donor with Susac syndrome.

The chain couples TRBV10-3 to TRBJ2-2, with 10 bases that match TRBD1. Per germline, CDR1 ENHRY and CDR2 SYGVKD. The CDR3 has 14 amino acids. V dropped 10 bases and J dropped 5; count of bases not matched to a gene: 7. In DNA, the CDR3 is TGTGCCACCAGGGACAGGGGTGAGACCGGGGAGCTGTTTTTT. It specifies CATRDRGETGELFF.

This chain connects TRBV29-1 to TRBJ1-5; D is undetermined. Per germline, CDR1 SQVTM and CDR2 ANQGSEA. This CDR3 has 13 residues. Deletions cut 5 bases from V and 5 bases from J, with 13 bases between. CDR3 DNA: TGCAGCGTTAGGGTTAACCTGGATCAGCCCCAGCATTTT. It yields the protein CSVRVNLDQPQHF.

The CDR3 reads CASSQRGVSSYNEQFF. The CDR3, as DNA: TGTGCCAGCAGCCAACGGGGGGTGAGCTCCTACAATGAGCAGTTCTTC. V gene TRBV7-9 combines with J gene TRBJ2-1; 7 nucleotides align to TRBD2. Germline loops: CDR1 SEHNR, CDR2 FQNEAQ (reference sequence). The CDR3 sequence is 16 residues long. The J segment lost 0 bases and the V segment lost 5 bases, leaving 7 bases of the junction unmatched.

The chain links TRBV30 to TRBJ2-2; D unclear. V was cut by 3 bases and J by 6 bases, with 11 bases left in between. Germline assignment: CDR1 GTSNPN and CDR2 SVGIG (reference sequence). The CDR3 totals 13 residues. The CDR3, as DNA: TGTGCCTGGAGACGGTGGGTGGCCGGGGAGCTGTTTTTT. Translation: CAWRRWVAGELFF.

This clonotype was found once. The chain couples TRBV5-1 to TRBJ2-3, with 8 bases matching TRBD1. Unmatched junction bases numbered 1, after V lost 1 base and J lost 3 bases. The CDR3 loop spans 14 amino acids. CDR1 is SGHRS, CDR2 YFSETQ, per germline. CDR3 nucleotide sequence: TGCGCCAGCAGCTTGCAGGGGGCTACAGATACGCAGTATTTT. It codes for CASSLQGATDTQYF.

The rearrangement uses TRBV12-3 or TRBV12-4 and TRBJ2-4, with no clear D. Trimming left V 1 base short and J 7 bases short, with 14 bases between. The CDR3 covers 15 residues. The CDR3 nucleotides read TGTGCCAGCAGTTTAGAAGGATTAGGGTCGAACATTCAGTACTTC. As protein: CASSLEGLGSNIQYF.